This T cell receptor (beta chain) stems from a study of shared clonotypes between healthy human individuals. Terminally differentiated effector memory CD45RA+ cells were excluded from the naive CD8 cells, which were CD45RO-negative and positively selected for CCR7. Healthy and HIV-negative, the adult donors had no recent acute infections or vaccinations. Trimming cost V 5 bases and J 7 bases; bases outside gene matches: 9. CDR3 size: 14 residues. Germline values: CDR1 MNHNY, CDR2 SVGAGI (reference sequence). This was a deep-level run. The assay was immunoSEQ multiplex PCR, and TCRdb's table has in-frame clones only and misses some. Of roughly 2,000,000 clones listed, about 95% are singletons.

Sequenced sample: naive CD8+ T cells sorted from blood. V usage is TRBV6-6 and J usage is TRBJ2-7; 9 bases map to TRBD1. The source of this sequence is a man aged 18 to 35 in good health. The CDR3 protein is CASSPTGGELEQYF. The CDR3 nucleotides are TGTGCCAGCAGTCCGACAGGGGGAGAACTTGAGCAGTACTTC.